The clone carrying this TCR beta chain was observed many times. The antigen is not known. The CDR3 contains 14 residues. CDR1 and CDR2 from the germline V gene are LGHDT and YNNKEL (reference sequence). V was clipped by 2 bases and J by 8 bases, with 15 bases between them. Amplified TCR beta CDR3 regions derived from RNA transcripts. The primer set for the first-round RT-PCR of the TCR CDR3 was HTBI. One entry per CDR3 protein results from TCRdb running MiXCR on the multiplex PCR reads. This table holds over 350,000 distinct CDR3 sequences, around 20% found once. Each ophthalmopathy patient scored at least 3 on the Clinical Activity Score and at least 4 on NOSPECS grade, with duration under 3 months. This sample was included in a study of T cells in Graves' hyperthyroidism and ophthalmopathy. Study-level background: Staff took peripheral blood when the initial diagnosis was made, before any treatment began. The study, taken as a whole, reports: Most clonotypes expanded in thyroid above 0.001 were likewise present in blood. A median around 6.4 months before onset, the model predicted ophthalmopathy.

This chain joins TRBV3-1 and TRBJ1-2; no reliable D call. Sequencing input: blood. The source is a man aged 18 to 30 with Graves' ophthalmopathy. DNA for the CDR3: TGTGCCAGCAGCCAACAATCTTCAGGTGGCGGCTACACCTTC. Its translation: CASSQQSSGGGYTF.